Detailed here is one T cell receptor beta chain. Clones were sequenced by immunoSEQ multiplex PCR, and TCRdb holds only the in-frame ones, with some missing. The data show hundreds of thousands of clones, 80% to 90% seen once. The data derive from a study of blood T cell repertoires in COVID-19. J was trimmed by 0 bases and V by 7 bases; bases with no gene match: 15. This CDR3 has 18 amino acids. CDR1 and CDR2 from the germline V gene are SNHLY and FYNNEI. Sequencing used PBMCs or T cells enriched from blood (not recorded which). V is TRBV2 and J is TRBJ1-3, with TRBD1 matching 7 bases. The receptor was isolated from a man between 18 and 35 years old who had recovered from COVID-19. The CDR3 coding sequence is TGTGCCAGCACCGGGACAGAATACCTTTTAAGCTCTGGAAACACCATATATTTT. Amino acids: CASTGTEYLLSSGNTIYF. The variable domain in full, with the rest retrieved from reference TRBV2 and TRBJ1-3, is EPEVTQTPSHQVTQMGQEVILRCVPISNHLYFYWYRQILGQKVEFLVSFYNNEISEKSEIFDDQFSVERPDGSNFTLKIRSTKLEDSAMYFCASTGTEYLLSSGNTIYFGEGSWLTVV.